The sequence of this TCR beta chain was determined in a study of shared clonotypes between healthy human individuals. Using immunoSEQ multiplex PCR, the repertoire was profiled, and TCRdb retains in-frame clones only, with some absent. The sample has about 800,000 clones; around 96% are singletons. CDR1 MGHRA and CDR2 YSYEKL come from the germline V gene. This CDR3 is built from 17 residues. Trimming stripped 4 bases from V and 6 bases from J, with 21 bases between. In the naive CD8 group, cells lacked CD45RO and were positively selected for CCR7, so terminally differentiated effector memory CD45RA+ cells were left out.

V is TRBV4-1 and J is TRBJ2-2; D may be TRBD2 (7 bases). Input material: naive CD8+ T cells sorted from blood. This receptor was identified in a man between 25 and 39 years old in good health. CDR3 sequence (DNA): TGCGCCAGCAGCCCCTCACCGGGGGGCCTAGATTCCGGGGAGCTGTTTTTT. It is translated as CASSPSPGGLDSGELFF.